This passage covers 31 T cell receptor beta chains from one sample sequenced in a study of OX40 agonist ivuxolimab in advanced cancers. Libraries were prepared by immunoSEQ multiplex PCR; TCRdb keeps only in-frame clonotypes and omits some of them. The table lists tens of thousands of clones, 92% of them singletons, with roughly 0.65% in the top ten. The starting material was CD4+ or CD8+ T cells sorted from blood, obtained in a trial of the OX40 agonist ivuxolimab. Receptors originate from an adult with an advanced solid tumor such as melanoma, head and neck, liver or kidney cancer.

V gene TRBV11-2 combines with J gene TRBJ1-1, with no clear D. Germline V gene lookup returns CDR1 SGHAT and CDR2 FQNNGV. The V gene lost 6 bases and the J gene lost 1 base, with 9 bases spanning the gap. The CDR3 is 13 residues long. Written as DNA, the CDR3 is TGTGCCAGCAGTCAACACCGGAACACTGAAGCTTTCTTT. It codes for CASSQHRNTEAFF.

V is TRBV7-9 and J is TRBJ2-5, with D possibly TRBD1 on 5 matching bases. The germline V gene encodes CDR1 SEHNR and CDR2 FQNEAQ (reference sequence). V was pared by 7 bases and J by 3 bases, with 18 bases between. The CDR3 spans 15 residues. CDR3: CASTVFGQGKETQYF. CDR3 sequence (DNA): TGTGCCAGCACCGTTTTTGGGCAGGGTAAAGAGACCCAGTACTTC.

This clone has only one observation. V and J are TRBV27 and TRBJ2-1; no clear D. V was cut by 5 bases and J by 0 bases, with 8 bases left in between. Germline V gives CDR1 MNHEY, CDR2 SMNVEV (reference sequence). CDR3 length equals 14 residues. CDR3 in DNA: TGTGCCAGCAGTGAAGCTAGCTCCTACAATGAGCAGTTCTTC. Translation: CASSEASSYNEQFF.

This chain uses TRBV6-1 with TRBJ1-1; the D gene is possibly TRBD1 (5 bases). V was shortened by 2 bases and J by 9 bases, with 13 bases between the two germline ends. The CDR3 totals 13 residues. Looked up from germline, CDR1 is MNHNS and CDR2 is SASEGT. The CDR3 DNA is TGTGCCAGCAGTGAAAGAGGGGCCTCAAAAGCTTTCTTT. This encodes CASSERGASKAFF.

The rearrangement links TRBV19 to TRBJ1-2; possible D gene TRBD1, 6 bases. Germline V CDR1 and CDR2: LNHDA, SQIVND (reference sequence). CDR3 length equals 15 residues. Trimming stripped 3 bases from V and 0 bases from J, with 11 bases between. CDR3 loop: CASSISGGPNYGYTF. In DNA form, the CDR3 reads TGTGCCAGTAGTATTTCGGGGGGGCCTAACTATGGCTACACCTTC.

The genes are TRBV7-9 and TRBJ1-5; no firm D call. The CDR3 is made up of 13 amino acids. Germline V gene sequence: CDR1 SEHNR, CDR2 FQNEAQ (reference sequence). The V end lost 1 base, the J end lost 6 bases, and 7 bases lay between the germline ends. The CDR3 DNA follows: TGTGCCAGCAGCTTAGGGTATACTCAGCCCCAGCATTTT. Its protein product is CASSLGYTQPQHF.

This sequence joins TRBV7-9 and TRBJ2-2; D might be TRBD1 (6 bases). Deletions cut 4 bases from V and 5 bases from J, with 8 bases between. CDR3 length: 13 residues. Germline V CDR1 and CDR2: SEHNR, FQNEAQ (reference sequence). The CDR3 region is CASSYRETGELFF. The CDR3 DNA reads as TGTGCCAGCAGCTACAGGGAGACCGGGGAGCTGTTTTTT.

This chain connects TRBV6-6 to TRBJ1-2, with no clear D. The germline V gene has CDR1 MNHNY and CDR2 SVGAGI (reference sequence). V lost 2 bases, J lost 3 bases, and 7 bases lay in between. The CDR3 covers 13 residues. In DNA, the CDR3 is TGTGCCAGCAGTTACAACACGGACTATGGCTACACCTTC. Its translation is CASSYNTDYGYTF.

The rearrangement uses TRBV5-1 and TRBJ2-1; D gene uncertain. V was clipped by 1 base and J by 4 bases, with 21 bases between them. The germline V gene has CDR1 SGHRS and CDR2 YFSETQ. This CDR3 region has 18 residues. CDR3 nucleotide sequence: TGCGCCAGCAGCTTGAACTGGAAACCATTCCCACATTACAATGAGCAGTTCTTC. Protein: CASSLNWKPFPHYNEQFF.

This rearrangement joins TRBV15 to TRBJ1-5; TRBD1 matches at 7 bases. This CDR3 has 15 amino acids. The germline CDR1 and CDR2 sequences are LNHNV and YYDKDF (reference sequence). Trimming cost V 6 bases and J 0 bases; bases outside gene matches: 5. CDR3 nucleotide sequence: TGTGCCACCAGGTTACAGGGGTCTAGCAATCAGCCCCAGCATTTT. Translated: CATRLQGSSNQPQHF.

The chain links TRBV6-5 to TRBJ2-3; 8 bases line up with TRBD2. CDR1 and CDR2 from the germline V gene are MNHEY and SVGAGI. The CDR3 totals 15 residues. Trimming at V came to 4 bases and at J to 6 bases, leaving 9 bases not matched to a gene. The CDR3 sequence: CASSFVSGSYDTQYF. The CDR3 region has the DNA TGTGCCAGCAGTTTCGTGAGCGGGAGTTATGATACGCAGTATTTT.

The rearrangement links TRBV10-1 to TRBJ1-2, with 10 bases matching TRBD1. Trimming removed 2 bases from V and 8 bases from J; junction bases left unmatched: 2. The CDR3 loop spans 13 amino acids. Per germline, CDR1 WNHNN and CDR2 SYGVQD (reference sequence). The CDR3 bases are TGCGCCAGCAGTGAGGACAGGGGGCTGGGCTACACCTTC. Protein sequence: CASSEDRGLGYTF.

This clone is a singleton in its sample. This rearrangement joins TRBV9 to TRBJ2-1; 10 positions match TRBD1. The CDR3 is 15 amino acids. With V trimmed by 2 bases and J by 5 bases, 4 bases remained unmatched. Germline CDR1 and CDR2: SGDLS and YYNGEE. CDR3 sequence reads: CASSVRQGANNEQFF. The DNA for the CDR3 is TGTGCCAGCAGCGTTAGACAGGGGGCGAACAATGAGCAGTTCTTC. Using reference TRBV9 and TRBJ2-1 for the parts outside the CDR3, the full variable domain is DSGVTQTPKHLITATGQRVTLRCSPRSGDLSVYWYQQSLDQGLQFLIQYYNGEERAKGNILERFSAQQFPDLHSELNLSSLELGDSALYFCASSVRQGANNEQFFGPGTRLTVL.

The chain carries TRBV5-4 and TRBJ2-5; 8 bases align to TRBD1. Unmatched junction bases numbered 3, after V lost 3 bases and J lost 2 bases. This CDR3 contains 14 residues. Per germline, CDR1 SGHNT and CDR2 YYREEE (reference sequence). Here the CDR3 DNA reads TGTGCCAGCAGCTCGACAGGGGCTCAAGAGACCCAGTACTTC. It yields the protein CASSSTGAQETQYF.

This clone was found a few times. Here the CDR3 reads CASSVGRDQPQHF. Written as DNA, the CDR3 is TGCGCCAGCAGTGTAGGCAGGGATCAGCCCCAGCATTTT. The rearrangement uses TRBV10-1 and TRBJ1-5; perhaps TRBD1 as D (5 bases). The V gene's germline CDR1 is WNHNN and CDR2 SYGVQD (reference sequence). This CDR3 is built from 13 residues. Deletions cut 4 bases from V and 5 bases from J, with 9 bases between.

The rearrangement uses TRBV10-1 and TRBJ2-7; D gene uncertain. Germline CDR1 and CDR2: WNHNN and SYGVQD (reference sequence). This CDR3 has 15 residues. Trimming took 1 base from V and 2 from J, leaving 12 bases between them. As DNA, the CDR3 is TGCGCCAGCAGTGAGTATGGACCTCCAACCTACGAGCAGTACTTC. Translation gives CASSEYGPPTYEQYF.

The chain carries TRBV6-4 and TRBJ2-4, with D possibly matching TRBD2 (6 bases). With 2 bases removed from V and 6 bases from J, the gap between germline ends came to 8 bases. The CDR3 is 13 amino acids. The germline CDR1 and CDR2 sequences are MRHNA and SNTAGT. The CDR3 DNA follows: TGTGCCAGCAGTGACAGGAGGGGAAACATTCAGTACTTC. Residues: CASSDRRGNIQYF.

The V call is TRBV14, the J call TRBJ1-2, with 9 bases identical to TRBD1. The V gene's germline CDR1 is SGHDN and CDR2 FVKESK. V lost 3 bases to trimming and J lost 8 bases; unmatched junction nucleotides: 4. The CDR3 contains 13 residues. CDR3: CASSQGQGYGYTF. The CDR3 DNA sequence: TGTGCCAGCAGCCAGGGACAGGGTTACGGCTACACCTTC.

This chain links TRBV7-2 with TRBJ2-7, with D possibly TRBD1 on 6 matching bases. The ends were cut back, 2 bases at V and 3 bases at J, with 11 bases in the middle. The CDR3 runs to 14 residues. CDR1 is SGHTA and CDR2 is FQGNSA in the germline V gene. The CDR3 sequence: CASSLSRGHYEQYF. The CDR3 DNA reads as TGTGCCAGCAGCTTATCTCGGGGACACTACGAGCAGTACTTC.

The chain recombines TRBV18 with TRBJ1-4; D might be TRBD1 (6 bases). The germline CDR1 and CDR2 sequences are KGHSH and LQKENI. The V and J ends lost 6 bases and 3 bases respectively, with 14 bases between them. This CDR3 is 15 amino acids long. CDR3 region: CASSQDSQPNEKLFF. The CDR3 coding sequence is TGTGCCAGCTCTCAGGACAGCCAACCTAATGAAAAACTGTTTTTT.

The chain links TRBV27 to TRBJ2-3, with a tentative D call TRBD1 (8 bases). The CDR3 is 15 amino acids. V was shortened by 5 bases and J by 3 bases, with 15 bases between the two germline ends. Germline values: CDR1 MNHEY, CDR2 SMNVEV (reference sequence). The CDR3 DNA reads as TGTGCCAGCAGTCAACAGGGGGGGAGAACAGATACGCAGTATTTT. It encodes CASSQQGGRTDTQYF.

This chain connects TRBV6-1 to TRBJ1-2, with a weak D call TRBD1 (5 bases). The CDR3 sequence is 15 residues long. V shed 2 bases and J shed 4 bases, with 14 bases lying between them. Germline V gene data show CDR1 as MNHNS and CDR2 as SASEGT. CDR3 coding DNA: TGTGCCAGCAGTGAACCTTCGGGGGGTTTCTATGGCTACACCTTC. Its protein is CASSEPSGGFYGYTF.

This chain links TRBV30 with TRBJ2-7; possibly TRBD1 or TRBD2 for D (5 bases each). Germline values: CDR1 GTSNPN, CDR2 SVGIG (reference sequence). The CDR3 is 15 residues long. Deletions cut 3 bases from V and 3 bases from J, with 18 bases between. This chain's CDR3 is CAWSRQPGPNYEQYF. CDR3 DNA: TGTGCCTGGAGCCGTCAGCCGGGACCAAACTACGAGCAGTACTTC.

With respect to this clone: The junction and the germline gene differ at one end; a read error may be behind it. The rearrangement links TRBV6-4 to TRBJ2-1; 7 bases fit TRBD2. Germline assignment: CDR1 MRHNA and CDR2 SNTAGT. This CDR3 has 13 residues. Here the CDR3 DNA reads TGTGCCAGCAGTGACTCGAGACTAGCACCCTCGGTCTTC. Its translation is CASSDSRLAPSVF.

V and J are TRBV11-3 and TRBJ2-5; D unresolved. Germline-derived CDR1 and CDR2 are SGHNT and YENEEA. Trimming removed 2 bases from V and 1 base from J, with 11 bases in between. The CDR3 runs to 15 residues. The CDR3 nucleotides read TGTGCCAGCAGCTTACGTGCCAGCAGCCAAGAGACCCAGTACTTC. Translation: CASSLRASSQETQYF.

The genes are TRBV6-5 and TRBJ1-2; the D gene is possibly TRBD1 (5 bases). Trimming stripped 5 bases from V and 4 bases from J, with 17 bases between. Germline V gives CDR1 MNHEY, CDR2 SVGAGI. The CDR3 has 15 amino acids. CDR3 residues: CASSVPGPGGYGYTF. For the CDR3, the DNA is TGTGCCAGCAGTGTCCCGGGACCTGGGGGCTATGGCTACACCTTC.

The sample holds a few counts of this clone. V and J are TRBV5-1 and TRBJ1-2, with 12 bases lining up with TRBD1. Trimming at V came to 2 bases and at J to 7 bases, leaving 9 bases not matched to a gene. Germline V gene data show CDR1 as SGHRS and CDR2 as YFSETQ. The CDR3 contains 16 residues. The CDR3 DNA sequence: TGCGCCAGCAGCTTAGGGGACAGGGGGCGAATAGGTGGCTACACCTTC. Translated: CASSLGDRGRIGGYTF.

The CDR3, as DNA: TGTGCCAGCAGCCCCGAGAGCCATGAGCAGTTCTTC. Translating it yields CASSPESHEQFF. The chain links TRBV7-9 to TRBJ2-1; D remains unclear. This CDR3 contains 12 residues. Trimming left V 5 bases short and J 8 bases short, with 10 bases between. Looked up from germline, CDR1 is SEHNR and CDR2 is FQNEAQ (reference sequence).

This clone was observed a single time. The genes are TRBV29-1 and TRBJ1-5; D is perhaps TRBD1 (5 bases). Per the germline V gene, CDR1 is SQVTM and CDR2 is ANQGSEA. Trimming removed 5 bases at V and 0 bases at J, with 8 bases between. This CDR3 is built from 13 residues. CDR3 in DNA: TGCAGCGTTCGGGGGAATAGCAATCAGCCCCAGCATTTT. Amino acids: CSVRGNSNQPQHF.

V gene TRBV2 combines with J gene TRBJ1-2; D gene unclear. Germline-derived CDR1 and CDR2 are SNHLY and FYNNEI. CDR3 length: 11 residues. V dropped 3 bases and J dropped 2 bases, with 1 base sitting between them. CDR3 protein: CASSENYGYTF. In DNA form, the CDR3 reads TGTGCCAGCAGTGAGAACTATGGCTACACCTTC.

This clone was recorded once. This chain connects TRBV30 to TRBJ2-6, with a tentative D call TRBD1 (5 bases). Trimming took off 3 bases at V and 3 bases at J, with 9 bases between the two ends. CDR1 and CDR2 from the germline V gene are GTSNPN and SVGIG (reference sequence). CDR3 size: 14 residues. In DNA, the CDR3 is TGTGCCTGGAGGCAGGGCCTTGGGGCCAACGTCCTGACTTTC. Its protein is CAWRQGLGANVLTF.